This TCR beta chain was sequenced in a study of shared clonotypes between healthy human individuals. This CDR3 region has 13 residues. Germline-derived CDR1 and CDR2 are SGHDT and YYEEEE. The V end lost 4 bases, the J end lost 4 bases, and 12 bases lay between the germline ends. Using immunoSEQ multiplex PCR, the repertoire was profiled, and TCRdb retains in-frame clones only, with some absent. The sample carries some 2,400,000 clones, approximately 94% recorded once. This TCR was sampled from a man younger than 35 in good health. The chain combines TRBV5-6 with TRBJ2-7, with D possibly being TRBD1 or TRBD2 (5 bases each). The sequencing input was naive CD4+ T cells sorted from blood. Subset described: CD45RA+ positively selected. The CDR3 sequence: CASSAWDRYEQYF. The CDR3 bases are TGTGCCAGCAGCGCCTGGGACCGTTACGAGCAGTACTTC.